This T cell receptor (beta chain) came from a study of blood T cell repertoires in COVID-19. Study information: COVID-19 samples collected from the United States, Italy and Spain covered acute and convalescent phases. Sources were T cells, B-cell-depleted T cells, or PBMCs; the material itself was cDNA or gDNA.

Original handling: Nucleated cell number was recorded as an estimate derived from reference gene primer amplification. The data were produced by immunoSEQ multiplex PCR, yet TCRdb's version contains in-frame clones alone and is incomplete. The V and J calls and the clone size are those of that table, but D and trimming were determined from the DNA. This repertoire shows 95,000 to 110,000 clones, just over 85% found once; its top ten account for 3% to 3.5%. The clonotype originates from a human donor in a cohort sampled during active COVID-19. The specimen sequenced was peripheral blood.

The CDR3 spells CASSPRYRDEQYF. The CDR3 DNA is TGTGCCAGCTCCCCCCGGTATCGGGACGAGCAGTACTTC. The rearrangement joins TRBV18 to TRBJ2-7; D gene unclear. V was pared by 6 bases and J by 5 bases, with 14 bases between. Germline V gives CDR1 KGHSH, CDR2 LQKENI. The CDR3 has 13 amino acids. The full variable domain, completed using reference TRBV18 and TRBJ2-7, is NAGVMQNPRHLVRRRGQEARLRCSPMKGHSHVYWYRQLPEEGLKFMVYLQKENIIDESGMPKERFSAEFPKEGPSILRIQQVVRGDSAAYFCASSPRYRDEQYFGPGTRLTVT.